The next 29 T cell receptor beta chains were all read from a single sample in a study of blood T cell repertoires in COVID-19. Here immunoSEQ multiplex PCR was the method, and the copy in TCRdb shows in-frame clones only, minus some. The sample lists approximately 130,000 clones, over 80% occurring once. Sequencing was done on a sample of PBMCs or T cells enriched from blood (not recorded which). These receptors were collected from a man aged 25-45 years who had recovered from COVID-19.

The chain joins TRBV5-1 to TRBJ1-2, with 9 bases lining up with TRBD1. The CDR3 loop spans 15 amino acids. Germline CDR1 SGHRS, CDR2 YFSETQ. V lost 4 bases and J lost 7; bases outside the gene matches: 11. CDR3 coding DNA: TGCGCCAGCAGCGTGAGGGACAGGGCTAACGGTGGCTACACCTTC. This sequence encodes CASSVRDRANGGYTF.

The rearrangement links TRBV7-9 to TRBJ1-1; 9 bases fit TRBD1. V dropped 4 bases and J dropped 5; count of bases not matched to a gene: 11. This CDR3 has 16 residues. Germline lookup yields CDR1 SEHNR and CDR2 FQNEAQ (reference sequence). This chain's CDR3 is CASSSYRGRGVTEAFF. The CDR3 DNA follows: TGTGCCAGCAGCTCTTACAGGGGGCGCGGGGTGACTGAAGCTTTCTTT.

The chain links TRBV6-1 to TRBJ2-7; 9 bases line up with TRBD1. Germline V lookup: CDR1 MNHNS, CDR2 SASEGT. The J segment lost 7 bases and the V segment lost 1 base, leaving 8 bases of the junction unmatched. The CDR3 has 15 amino acids. The CDR3 sequence is CASSEEGDRGWEQYF. The DNA of the CDR3 is TGTGCCAGCAGTGAAGAAGGTGACAGGGGGTGGGAGCAGTACTTC.

The genes are TRBV21-1 and TRBJ2-3; the D call in the table, TRBD2, was not verified against the DNA. TRBV21-1 constitutes a pseudogene. CDR3 size: 14 residues. In DNA, the CDR3 is TGTGCCAGCATATGCGGGAGCGGCACAGATACGCAGTATTTT. It codes for CASICGSGTDTQYF.

This clone was counted once. The CDR3 coding sequence is TGTGCCAGCAGCCCGGGACAAGGGGTTAGTGAGCAGTTCTTC. Its translation: CASSPGQGVSEQFF. The rearrangement links TRBV5-4 to TRBJ2-1; perhaps TRBD1 as D (6 bases). CDR1 is SGHNT and CDR2 is YYREEE in the germline V gene (reference sequence). Deletions cut 4 bases from V and 9 bases from J, with 17 bases between. The CDR3 has 14 amino acids.

The V and J genes are TRBV20-1 and TRBJ1-3; D is ambiguous. CDR1 is DFQATT and CDR2 is SNEGSKA in the germline V gene (reference sequence). Trimming removed 3 bases at V and 4 bases at J, with 13 bases between. The CDR3 contains 14 residues. The CDR3 DNA follows: TGCAGTGCTAGTACCCAGGTTGAGGGAAACACCATATATTTT. Translated, it gives CSASTQVEGNTIYF.

The genes are TRBV3-1 (or the pseudogene TRBV3-2) and TRBJ2-4; a possible D gene is TRBD2 (7 bases). Trimming pared 0 bases from V and 7 bases from J, leaving 16 bases between. This CDR3 comprises 16 residues. Germline-derived CDR1 and CDR2 are LGHDT and YNNKEL (reference sequence). The CDR3 DNA reads as TGTGCCAGCAGCCAAGATCGGTTAGGGGGGGTGAACATTCAGTACTTC. Amino acids: CASSQDRLGGVNIQYF.

V usage is TRBV5-1 and J usage is TRBJ1-1; D is undetermined. Per germline, CDR1 SGHRS and CDR2 YFSETQ. This CDR3 has 13 amino acids. Trimming removed 0 bases at V and 7 bases at J, with 10 bases between. CDR3 protein: CASSLGDGGEAFF. CDR3 bases: TGCGCCAGCAGCTTGGGCGATGGAGGTGAAGCTTTCTTT.

The sample holds one count of this clone. This chain uses TRBV15 with TRBJ2-1; 7 bases agree with TRBD2. V dropped 5 bases and J dropped 4; count of bases not matched to a gene: 8. CDR1 and CDR2 from the germline V gene are LNHNV and YYDKDF (reference sequence). The CDR3 runs 15 residues. CDR3 residues: CATSWVGEGYNEQFF. The DNA for the CDR3 is TGTGCCACCAGCTGGGTTGGGGAGGGGTACAATGAGCAGTTCTTC.

The chain has TRBV4-1 and TRBJ2-4; tentative D call: TRBD2 (6 bases). CDR3 length: 14 amino acids. Trimming left V 2 bases short and J 8 bases short, with 13 bases between. The germline CDR1 and CDR2 sequences are MGHRA and YSYEKL. The CDR3 DNA is TGCGCCAGCAGCCAACGGACGGGGGAGGACATTCAGTACTTC. This encodes CASSQRTGEDIQYF.

The V call is TRBV7-6, the J call TRBJ2-3, with a weak D call TRBD2 (6 bases). Germline CDR1 reads SGHVS; CDR2 reads FNYEAQ. The V end lost 3 bases, the J end lost 2 bases, and 9 bases lay between the germline ends. CDR3 length: 14 amino acids. The CDR3 DNA is TGTGCCAGCAGCTTGGGGAGGTACACAGATACGCAGTATTTT. Amino acids: CASSLGRYTDTQYF. The complete variable domain, with remaining parts taken from reference TRBV7-6 and TRBJ2-3, reads GAGVSQSPRYKVTKRGQDVALRCDPISGHVSLYWYRQALGQGPEFLTYFNYEAQQDKSGLPNDRFSAERPEGSISTLTIQRTEQRDSAMYRCASSLGRYTDTQYFGPGTRLTVL.

This clone showed up just once. The chain joins TRBV4-2 to TRBJ1-5, with D unresolved. CDR1 and CDR2 from the germline V gene are LGHNA and YNFKEQ. The CDR3 has 13 amino acids. Trimming took off 1 base at V and 5 bases at J, with 6 bases between the two ends. The CDR3 region has the DNA TGTGCCAGCAGCCAAGGCGTGGATCAGCCCCAGCATTTT. It yields the protein CASSQGVDQPQHF.

V gene TRBV5-4 combines with J gene TRBJ1-1, with D perhaps TRBD1 (6 bases). Trimming took 4 bases from V and 4 from J, leaving 20 bases between them. CDR1 SGHNT and CDR2 YYREEE come from the germline V gene (reference sequence). The CDR3 extends over 16 amino acids. The CDR3 DNA follows: TGTGCCAGCAGCACGGGGGGGGCAAGGGGAGGCACTGAAGCTTTCTTT. It is translated as CASSTGGARGGTEAFF. Complete variable domain (other parts from reference TRBV5-4 and TRBJ1-1): ETGVTQSPTHLIKTRGQQVTLRCSSQSGHNTVSWYQQALGQGPQFIFQYYREEENGRGNFPPRFSGLQFPNYSSELNVNALELDDSALYLCASSTGGARGGTEAFFGQGTRLTVV.

This clone was seen a single time. The chain recombines TRBV5-4 with TRBJ1-3; a weak D match, TRBD1 (5 bases). Germline V gene sequence: CDR1 SGHNT, CDR2 YYREEE (reference sequence). This CDR3 is built from 14 residues. Trimming removed 2 bases at V and 0 bases at J, with 6 bases between. This CDR3 is CASSFDSSGNTIYF. DNA of the CDR3: TGTGCCAGCAGCTTCGACAGCTCTGGAAACACCATATATTTT. Looking up the rest from reference TRBV5-4 and TRBJ1-3 gives the full variable domain: ETGVTQSPTHLIKTRGQQVTLRCSSQSGHNTVSWYQQALGQGPQFIFQYYREEENGRGNFPPRFSGLQFPNYSSELNVNALELDDSALYLCASSFDSSGNTIYFGEGSWLTVV.

A single count supports this clone. The genes are TRBV6-1 and TRBJ2-5; no clear D gene. The CDR3 consists of 14 residues. V was pared by 1 base and J by 1 base, with 7 bases between. Germline V gives CDR1 MNHNS, CDR2 SASEGT. DNA of the CDR3: TGTGCCAGCAGTGAAGGTTACAGCCAAGAGACCCAGTACTTC. Translating gives CASSEGYSQETQYF.

The chain carries TRBV3-1 (or the pseudogene TRBV3-2) and TRBJ1-2, with 8 nucleotides matching TRBD1. This CDR3 comprises 14 residues. Germline CDR1 is LGHDT and CDR2 is YNNKEL (reference sequence). J lost 2 bases, V lost 1 base, and 0 bases had no gene match. The CDR3 protein is CASSQGQGNYGYTF. In DNA, the CDR3 is TGTGCCAGCAGCCAAGGACAGGGGAACTATGGCTACACCTTC.

A few counts support this clone. J is TRBJ2-7 and V is TRBV2, with D possibly being TRBD1 (6 bases). From germline, CDR1 is SNHLY and CDR2 FYNNEI. CDR3 size: 12 residues. V was clipped by 6 bases and J by 2 bases, with 8 bases between them. As DNA, the CDR3 is TGTGCCAGCAGGGGGGACACCTACGAGCAGTACGTC. Amino acid sequence: CASRGDTYEQYV.

The chain combines TRBV5-6 with TRBJ1-1, with D uncertain. This CDR3 spans 13 amino acids. Germline V gene sequence: CDR1 SGHDT, CDR2 YYEEEE. Trimming removed 3 bases at V and 7 bases at J, with 13 bases between. CDR3 amino acids: CASSSNPSIEAFF. The CDR3, as DNA: TGTGCCAGCAGCTCCAATCCGAGTATTGAAGCTTTCTTT.

This clone appeared once. In nucleotides, the CDR3 is TGTGCCAGCAGTACGGGTGGAAACACCATATATTTT. The encoded protein is CASSTGGNTIYF. This chain uses TRBV6-6 with TRBJ1-3; D gene unclear. This CDR3 is built from 12 residues. CDR1 MNHNY and CDR2 SVGAGI come from the germline V gene (reference sequence). Between the trimmed V and J ends, which lost 5 bases and 3 bases, there was a span of 5 bases.

The J gene is TRBJ1-2, the V gene TRBV4-1, with D maybe TRBD1 (6 bases). The CDR3 length is 12 residues. The germline V and J ends were trimmed by 5 bases and 8 bases, with 12 bases remaining between them. Germline values: CDR1 MGHRA, CDR2 YSYEKL. The CDR3 nucleotides are TGCGCCAGCAGCTACCGGGGGGCGGGCTACACCTTC. Its translation: CASSYRGAGYTF.

The chain links TRBV6-6 to TRBJ2-1; TRBD1 matches 12 bases. Losses at the gene ends were 6 bases for V and 9 bases for J; bases not matched to a gene: 6. Germline CDR1 is MNHNY and CDR2 is SVGAGI (reference sequence). This CDR3 spans 14 amino acids. The DNA for the CDR3 is TGTGCCAGCAGGCCGGGACAGGGGGCAAGTGAGCAGTTCTTC. Amino acids: CASRPGQGASEQFF.

This rearrangement joins TRBV7-2 to TRBJ2-4; 7 positions agree with TRBD2. V dropped 5 bases and J dropped 2; count of bases not matched to a gene: 9. The CDR3 covers 16 residues. Per the germline V gene, CDR1 is SGHTA and CDR2 is FQGNSA. CDR3 DNA: TGTGCCAGCAGCGAACTAGCGACGTTAACCAAAAACATTCAGTACTTC. Translated, it gives CASSELATLTKNIQYF.

This clone was picked up one time. The chain combines TRBV10-3 with TRBJ2-5, with TRBD1 identical over 8 bases. V dropped 6 bases and J dropped 7; count of bases not matched to a gene: 16. Looked up from germline, CDR1 is ENHRY and CDR2 is SYGVKD. The CDR3 is 16 amino acids. CDR3 region: CAISDRGEGPFGTQYF. Written as DNA, the CDR3 is TGTGCCATCAGCGACAGGGGCGAGGGGCCCTTCGGGACCCAGTACTTC.

This chain connects TRBV13 to TRBJ2-3, with TRBD2 matching 8 bases. The CDR3 is made up of 13 amino acids. V was clipped by 5 bases and J by 6 bases; unmatched bases: 4. Germline CDR1 and CDR2: PRHDT and FYEKMQ (reference sequence). CDR3 nucleotide sequence: TGTGCCAGCAGCCGCCGGGGGGGGGATACGCAGTATTTT. Its translation is CASSRRGGDTQYF.

This rearrangement joins TRBV9 to TRBJ1-3; 7 bases are shared with TRBD1. V shed 0 bases and J 4 bases; nucleotides not matched to a gene: 4. Germline V gives CDR1 SGDLS, CDR2 YYNGEE. The CDR3 has 15 amino acids. Here the CDR3 DNA reads TGTGCCAGCAGCGTAGCACAGGGGCTCGGAAACACCATATATTTT. It translates to CASSVAQGLGNTIYF. Full variable domain (outside the CDR3, taken from reference TRBV9 and TRBJ1-3): DSGVTQTPKHLITATGQRVTLRCSPRSGDLSVYWYQQSLDQGLQFLIQYYNGEERAKGNILERFSAQQFPDLHSELNLSSLELGDSALYFCASSVAQGLGNTIYFGEGSWLTVV.

The CDR3 DNA is TGTGCCATCACCCCGGGAGGGAACACCGGGGAGCTGTTTTTT. This gives the protein CAITPGGNTGELFF. This chain connects TRBV10-3 to TRBJ2-2, with 7 nucleotides matching TRBD2. Germline CDR1 ENHRY, CDR2 SYGVKD. V shed 7 bases, J shed 1 base, and the junction held 3 bases outside the gene matches. The CDR3 loop spans 14 amino acids.

This sequence joins TRBV6-1 and TRBJ1-1, with TRBD1 identical over 9 bases. The germline CDR1 and CDR2 sequences are MNHNS and SASEGT. Germline trimming cut 3 bases from V and 8 bases from J; bases unmatched to any gene: 13. CDR3 length: 16 amino acids. The CDR3 DNA is TGTGCCAGCAGTGATCCGGGACAGGGAGTCGATGGGGAAGCTTTCTTT. Translated, it gives CASSDPGQGVDGEAFF.

This chain uses TRBV6-5 with TRBJ2-2, with 7 nucleotides matching TRBD2. CDR1 and CDR2 from the germline V gene are MNHEY and SVGAGI. The ends lost 7 bases at V and 5 bases at J; junction bases unmatched: 7. The CDR3 has 14 residues. The CDR3 spells CASKTSVRTGELFF. CDR3 coding DNA: TGTGCCAGCAAAACTAGCGTAAGGACCGGGGAGCTGTTTTTT.

The rearrangement uses TRBV19 and TRBJ2-6; no definite D call. Trimming took off 6 bases at V and 0 bases at J, with 9 bases between the two ends. This CDR3 contains 15 residues. The germline CDR1 and CDR2 sequences are LNHDA and SQIVND (reference sequence). In DNA form, the CDR3 reads TGTGCCAGTAGAAACAGACACTCTGGGGCCAACGTCCTGACTTTC. It encodes CASRNRHSGANVLTF.